This T cell receptor (beta chain) was profiled in a study of OX40 agonist ivuxolimab in advanced cancers. About the research overall: Under the entry rules, prior anti-PD-1, anti-PD-L1 or anti-CTLA-4 therapy was allowed, and 40% had some.

Repertoires were generated with immunoSEQ multiplex PCR, while TCRdb's copy carries only in-frame clones and drops some. This table holds about 92,000 clones, approximately 91% found once. The length of the CDR3 is 12 residues. The V and J ends lost 1 base and 2 bases respectively, with 2 bases between them. In germline, CDR1 is SEHNR, CDR2 FQNEAQ (reference sequence). The gene calls are TRBV7-9 and TRBJ2-5; no clear D gene. Sequencing used CD4+ or CD8+ T cells sorted from blood, obtained in a trial of the OX40 agonist ivuxolimab. The TCR comes from an adult with an advanced solid tumor such as melanoma, head and neck, liver or kidney cancer. CDR3 residues: CASSLVQETQYF. The CDR3 nucleotides read TGTGCCAGCAGCTTAGTGCAAGAGACCCAGTACTTC.